The present TCR beta chain was sequenced within a study of sequential checkpoint blockade in melanoma. Treatment defined: randomized to nivolumab then ipilimumab (arm A) or the reverse (arm B). Using immunoSEQ multiplex PCR, the repertoire was profiled, and TCRdb retains in-frame clones only, with some absent. The sample holds roughly 1,500 clones, over 20% seen once. V lost 4 bases, J lost 7 bases, and 6 bases stayed unmatched. Looked up from germline, CDR1 is GTSNPN and CDR2 is SVGIG (reference sequence). The CDR3 sequence is 14 residues long. The chain combines TRBV30 with TRBJ1-4; 10 positions agree with TRBD1. The sequences come from tumor tissue (inferred from file names), collected from a patient given nivolumab and ipilimumab in sequence. This TCR was recovered from a human donor with melanoma. The CDR3 protein is CAWMLGTGVEKLFF. In DNA, the CDR3 is TGTGCCTGGATGCTTGGGACAGGGGTTGAAAAACTGTTTTTT.